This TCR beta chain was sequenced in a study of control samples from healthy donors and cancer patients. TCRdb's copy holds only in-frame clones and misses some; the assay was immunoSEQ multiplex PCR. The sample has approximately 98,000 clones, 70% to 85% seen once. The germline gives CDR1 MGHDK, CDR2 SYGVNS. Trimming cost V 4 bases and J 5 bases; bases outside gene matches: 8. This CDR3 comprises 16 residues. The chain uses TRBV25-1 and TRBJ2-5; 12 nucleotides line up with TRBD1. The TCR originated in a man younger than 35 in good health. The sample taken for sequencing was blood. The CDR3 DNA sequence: TGTGCCAGCAGTGTGAGGGGACAGGGGGCTTGGGAGACCCAGTACTTC. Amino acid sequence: CASSVRGQGAWETQYF.